This T cell receptor beta chain was captured by sequencing in a study of T cells after yellow fever vaccination. About this clonotype itself: What it binds is unknown.

In making TCR cDNA, 5'RACE template switching added a universal primer site and UMIs to it. TCRdb re-called the 5' RACE reads through MiXCR, storing one row per CDR3 protein. The data show fewer than 500,000 distinct CDR3 sequences, with 18% seen just once and roughly a sixth held by the top ten. The length of the CDR3 is 14 residues. Per germline, CDR1 SGHDT and CDR2 YYEEEE. V was shortened by 0 bases and J by 9 bases, with 12 bases between the two germline ends. Study-wide findings and caveats: Some clonotypes were seen in both the CD4 and the CD8 compartments. These made up a small share and likely arose from convergent recombination. There was a possibility that FACS-sorted repertoires contained abundant clonotypes contaminating from the bulk population. Researchers report a weaker secondary response that nonetheless peaked faster, day 5 versus 15.

V and J are TRBV5-6 and TRBJ1-4; possibly TRBD1 for D (5 bases). The receptor was isolated from a man younger than 35 who received the YFV17D yellow fever vaccine. The material was PBMCs, obtained before the yellow fever booster vaccination. CDR3 region: CASSLGTGAQKLFF. The CDR3 DNA sequence: TGTGCCAGCAGCTTGGGAACTGGGGCTCAAAAACTGTTTTTT.